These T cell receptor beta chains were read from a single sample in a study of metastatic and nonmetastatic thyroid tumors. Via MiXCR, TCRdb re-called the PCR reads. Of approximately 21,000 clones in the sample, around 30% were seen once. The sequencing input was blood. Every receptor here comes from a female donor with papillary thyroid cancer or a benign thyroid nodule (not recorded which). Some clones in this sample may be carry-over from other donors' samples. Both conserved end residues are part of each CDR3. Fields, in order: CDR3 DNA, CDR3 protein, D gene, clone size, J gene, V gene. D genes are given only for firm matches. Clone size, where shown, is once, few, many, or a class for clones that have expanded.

TGTGCCACCAGTGGCGCAGATACAGGGAACACTGAAGCTTTCTTT CATSGADTGNTEAFF - few TRBJ1-1 TRBV24-1
TGTGCCACCAGTGATTACCAGGATAACTACACCTTC CATSDYQDNYTF - many TRBJ1-2 TRBV24-1
TGCGCCAGCAGTGCCGGGACAGGGGGCACTGAAGCTTTCTTT CASSAGTGGTEAFF TRBD1 few TRBJ1-1 TRBV10-1
TGTGCCAGCAGGACTAGCGGGAGCGTCACAGATACGCAGTATTTT CASRTSGSVTDTQYF TRBD2 many TRBJ2-3 TRBV27
TGCAGTGCTAGGGAACTAGCGGGGGTCTACGAGCAGTACTTC CSARELAGVYEQYF TRBD2 medium-sized TRBJ2-7 TRBV20-1
TGTGCCAGCAGTTACGGGACAGCCATGAACACTGAAGCTTTCTTT CASSYGTAMNTEAFF TRBD1 few TRBJ1-1 TRBV6-5
TGCGCCAGCAGCCCTAGCGGGAGGCAAAGCACAGATACGCAGTATTTT CASSPSGRQSTDTQYF TRBD2 medium-sized TRBJ2-3 TRBV5-1
TGTGCCAGCTCACTACAGGGTCAAGGAGACACCATATATTTT CASSLQGQGDTIYF - many TRBJ1-3 TRBV18
TGTGCCAGCAGCACCCGGACAGGGGATAACTATGGCTACACCTTC CASSTRTGDNYGYTF TRBD1 - TRBJ1-2 TRBV7-2
TGTGCCAGTAGTAAAGACAGGGATAATTCACCCCTCCACTTT CASSKDRDNSPLHF TRBD1 - TRBJ1-6 TRBV19
TGTGCCAGCACCACGAGGACGGGCTATGGCTACACCTTC CASTTRTGYGYTF - few TRBJ1-2 TRBV6-2/TRBV6-3
TGTGCCAGCAGATTTTTGGCTCTAGTGGGACAGGGAGGAGAAAAACTGTTTTTT CASRFLALVGQGGEKLFF TRBD1 many TRBJ1-4 TRBV2
TGTGCCAGCAGTGAACCAGGGCGAGGTTGGGTTTTT CASSEPGRGWVF - few TRBJ1-1 TRBV6-1
TGTGCCAGCAGTTACCAGCGGGGGGGGGCCAACGTCCTGACTTTC CASSYQRGGANVLTF TRBD2 many TRBJ2-6 TRBV6-5
TGTGCCAGCAGCCAAACGGCTTCCCCTTACGAGCAGTACTTC CASSQTASPYEQYF - many TRBJ2-7 TRBV3-1
TGTGCCAGTAGTATAGACAGGGTCCTTCAGCCCCAGCATTTT CASSIDRVLQPQHF - medium-sized TRBJ1-5 TRBV19
TGCGCCAGCAGCTTTCGGGACATAACGAACACCGGGGAGCTGTTTTTT CASSFRDITNTGELFF - medium-sized TRBJ2-2 TRBV5-1
TGTGCCAGCAGTCAGGGACTACGCGGGGAGACCCAGTACTTC CASSQGLRGETQYF TRBD2 few TRBJ2-5 TRBV2
TGTGCCAGCAGCTTCCCCAGGGTCTCACCCCTCCACTTT CASSFPRVSPLHF - medium-sized TRBJ1-6 TRBV7-2
TGCAGTGCTAGACAGGCCACTGAAGCTTTCTTT CSARQATEAFF - many TRBJ1-1 TRBV20-1
TGTGCCAGCAGTCGAGACAGGGGGGTATATGGCTACACCTTC CASSRDRGVYGYTF TRBD1 - TRBJ1-2 TRBV28
TGTGCCAGCAACCCGGGACAACGGGATCAGCCCCAGCATTTT CASNPGQRDQPQHF - once TRBJ1-5 TRBV7-2
TGCGCCAGCAGCTTGGAGGTAGCGGGCGCCTACAATGAGCAGTTCTTC CASSLEVAGAYNEQFF TRBD2 many TRBJ2-1 TRBV5-1
TGCAGTGCTAGATCCGTAGATGAGCAGTTCTTC CSARSVDEQFF - medium-sized TRBJ2-1 TRBV20-1
TGCAGTGCTAGAGTTTCGACCCAGGGGGGACATCTCAATCAGCCCCAGCATTTT CSARVSTQGGHLNQPQHF TRBD1 many TRBJ1-5 TRBV20-1
TGTGCCAGCAGCAGAACGGGAGAAGGGGGTGATACGCAGTATTTT CASSRTGEGGDTQYF - few TRBJ2-3 TRBV6-4
TGTGCCAGCACCCGTAGGGCCCTCAACACTGAAGCTTTCTTT CASTRRALNTEAFF - many TRBJ1-1 TRBV2
TGTGCCAGCAGTGAACAGGGGACAGGGTTAGGCTACACCTTC CASSEQGTGLGYTF TRBD1 medium-sized TRBJ1-2 TRBV6-1
TGTGCCACCAGTTACGTAGCGGGGCTTATCAATGAGCAGTTCTTC CATSYVAGLINEQFF TRBD2 many TRBJ2-1 TRBV24-1
TGTGCCAGCAGTCCAGGGACAGGGGGGGTGAACACCGGGGAGCTGTTTTTT CASSPGTGGVNTGELFF TRBD1 - TRBJ2-2 TRBV2
TGTGCCAGCAGCTTTCTAGCGGTCCAAGAGACCCAGTACTTC CASSFLAVQETQYF TRBD2 many TRBJ2-5 TRBV7-2
TGTGCCAGCGAACGACGGATCTCTGGAAACACCATATATTTT CASERRISGNTIYF - - TRBJ1-3 TRBV28
TGTGCCACCACGAGGGTAGGCACAGATACGCAGTATTTT CATTRVGTDTQYF - many TRBJ2-3 TRBV15
TGCAGTGCTAGAGGAATATCTCCCGGGGAGCTGTTTTTT CSARGISPGELFF - many TRBJ2-2 TRBV20-1
TGCAGTGCCGGTCGGGGGGGGACAGGGTCCTACGAGCAGTACTTC CSAGRGGTGSYEQYF - medium-sized TRBJ2-7 TRBV20-1
TGTGCCAGTACCGGGGACCAGGGAGAGACCCAGTACTTC CASTGDQGETQYF - few TRBJ2-5 TRBV19
TGTGCCAGCAGCTTATTCCCCGCGGACTTAAGGCACAATGAGCAGTTCTTC CASSLFPADLRHNEQFF - many TRBJ2-1 TRBV7-6
TGTGCCACCAGTGATTTAGGGAACACTGAAGCTTTCTTT CATSDLGNTEAFF - many TRBJ1-1 TRBV24-1
TGTGCCAGCAGTGAAGCCGGGACAGGCTATGGCTACACCTTC CASSEAGTGYGYTF TRBD1 many TRBJ1-2 TRBV6-1
TGTGCCAGCATGGATGGCTACACCTTC CASMDGYTF - many TRBJ1-2 TRBV7-6
TGTGCCAGCAGTGAAGGCAGGGTTCGGTATGGCTACACCTTC CASSEGRVRYGYTF - many TRBJ1-2 TRBV6-1